These T cell receptor beta chains were read from a single sample in a study of blood T cell repertoires in COVID-19. The table came from immunoSEQ multiplex PCR; TCRdb's copy has only in-frame clones and leaves some out. The sample shows under 30,000 clones, about 80% of them seen only once. The sample comprised peripheral blood. These TCRs come from a woman aged 70-85 years with acute or convalescent COVID-19. CDR3s include the opening cysteine and the closing phenylalanine or tryptophan. The order of the fields is J gene, D gene, V gene, clone size, CDR3 DNA, CDR3 protein. The D gene is left open where the match is weak. Clone size is not always given. Where it is, it says once, few, many or a class for expanded clones.

J: TRBJ1-6; D: .; V: TRBV12-3/TRBV12-4; size: .; DNA: TGTGCCAGCAGTTCGGATAATTCACCCCTCCACTTT; CDR3: CASSSDNSPLHF
J: TRBJ2-5; D: .; V: TRBV7-9; size: .; DNA: TGTGCCAGCAGCGCGACCTGGACAGATAAAGGATTAGAAGAGACCCAGTACTTC; CDR3: CASSATWTDKGLEETQYF
J: TRBJ2-2; D: .; V: TRBV9; size: .; DNA: TGTGCCAGCAGCGTACTTTCCGGCGGGGCCGCGAACACCGGGGAGCTGTTTTTT; CDR3: CASSVLSGGAANTGELFF
J: TRBJ2-7; D: TRBD2; V: TRBV28; size: .; DNA: TGTGCCAGCAGGCCCCTAGGACTAGCGGGAGCTTACGAGCAGTACTTC; CDR3: CASRPLGLAGAYEQYF
J: TRBJ2-7; D: TRBD1; V: TRBV6-6; size: .; DNA: TGTGCCAGCAGTTACCTTTCGGGCAGGGGGTTCGACGAGCAGTACTTC; CDR3: CASSYLSGRGFDEQYF
J: TRBJ1-2; D: .; V: TRBV4-1; size: .; DNA: TGCGCCAGCAGCCAAGAGGGGGCTCGGATGTATGGCTACACCTTC; CDR3: CASSQEGARMYGYTF
J: TRBJ2-7; D: TRBD1; V: TRBV3-1/TRBV3-2; size: .; DNA: TGTGCCAGCAGCCAAGATCCGACAGGGGAAGTCTACGAGCAGTACTTC; CDR3: CASSQDPTGEVYEQYF
J: TRBJ1-1; D: .; V: TRBV24-1; size: .; DNA: TGTGCCACCAGTGATACGCCCACAAACGACAGATTGAACACTGAAGCTTTCTTT; CDR3: CATSDTPTNDRLNTEAFF
J: TRBJ1-5; D: .; V: TRBV7-2; size: many; DNA: TGTGCCAGCAGCTTAGAGGGAGGAATGAAGCCCCAGCATTTT; CDR3: CASSLEGGMKPQHF
J: TRBJ1-3; D: TRBD1; V: TRBV18; size: .; DNA: TGTGCCAGCTCACCAGCGACAGGGGGCAAAATATCTGGAAACACCATATATTTT; CDR3: CASSPATGGKISGNTIYF
J: TRBJ1-5; D: .; V: TRBV21-1; size: .; DNA: TGTGCCAGCAGCAAACTACTCCCTGGGACAGGGGAAGAGAGCAATCAGCCCCAGCATTTT; CDR3: CASSKLLPGTGEESNQPQHF
J: TRBJ2-3; D: TRBD1; V: TRBV6-2/TRBV6-3; size: .; DNA: TGTGCCAGCAGTTACGGGACAGCCACTGGCCCGGATACGCAGTATTTT; CDR3: CASSYGTATGPDTQYF
J: TRBJ1-4; D: .; V: TRBV6-4; size: .; DNA: TGTGCCAGCAGGGAAACTAGAAGGGAAGAAAAACTGTTTTTT; CDR3: CASRETRREEKLFF
J: TRBJ2-3; D: .; V: TRBV7-2; size: once; DNA: TGTGCCAGCAGCTTACGTCAGGATACGCAGTATTTT; CDR3: CASSLRQDTQYF
J: TRBJ1-2; D: .; V: TRBV28; size: medium-sized; DNA: TGTGCCAGCAGTGCGACTAACTATGGCTACACCTTC; CDR3: CASSATNYGYTF
J: TRBJ1-5; D: .; V: TRBV3-1/TRBV3-2; size: .; DNA: TGTGCCAGCAGCCAAGGAGGGGGAAATCAGCCCCAGCATTTT; CDR3: CASSQGGGNQPQHF
J: TRBJ2-7; D: TRBD2; V: TRBV5-1; size: .; DNA: TGCGCCAGCTCCACGAACGTAGCGGGGGGCTACGAGCAGTACTTC; CDR3: CASSTNVAGGYEQYF
J: TRBJ2-3; D: .; V: TRBV2; size: .; DNA: TGTGCCACCTCAGCAACAGGGCCCGGGGTCGATACGCAGTATTTT; CDR3: CATSATGPGVDTQYF
J: TRBJ1-2; D: TRBD1; V: TRBV28; size: .; DNA: TGTGCCAGCAGTCGTACGCGACAGGGGGACTATGGCTACACCTTC; CDR3: CASSRTRQGDYGYTF
J: TRBJ1-1; D: TRBD1; V: TRBV5-6; size: .; DNA: TGTGCCAGCAGCTTGCAGGGGGTCCGGTTTAGAACTGAAGCTTTCTTT; CDR3: CASSLQGVRFRTEAFF
J: TRBJ2-2; D: TRBD2; V: TRBV28; size: .; DNA: TGTGCCAGCAGGTTAGCGGGGCAGAACACCGGGGAGCTGTTTTTT; CDR3: CASRLAGQNTGELFF
J: TRBJ2-6; D: TRBD1; V: TRBV27; size: once; DNA: TGTGCCAGCAGAGCCATCACAGGGGTAAGCTCTGGGGCCAACGTCCTGACTTTC; CDR3: CASRAITGVSSGANVLTF
J: TRBJ2-7; D: TRBD2; V: TRBV28; size: .; DNA: TGTGCCAGCAGTTCCCGGTTTCGCTATACGCGCCTAGCGGGAGGGCCATACGAGCAGTACTTC; CDR3: CASSSRFRYTRLAGGPYEQYF
J: TRBJ2-1; D: TRBD2; V: TRBV18; size: .; DNA: TGTGCCAGCTCACCGCCGGGACTAGCTGTCTATGAGCAGTTCTTC; CDR3: CASSPPGLAVYEQFF
J: TRBJ2-2; D: .; V: TRBV18; size: .; DNA: TGTGCCAGCTCACAAGAGCGCCCAGCTACGAACACCGGGGAGCTGTTTTTT; CDR3: CASSQERPATNTGELFF
J: TRBJ2-7; D: TRBD1; V: TRBV27; size: .; DNA: TGTGCCAGCAGCTCGGACAGGGGATCCTACGAGCAGTACTTC; CDR3: CASSSDRGSYEQYF
J: TRBJ2-3; D: .; V: TRBV7-9; size: .; DNA: TGTGCCAGCAGCTTAGTTCTCGGGACAGATACGCAGTATTTT; CDR3: CASSLVLGTDTQYF
J: TRBJ2-1; D: TRBD2; V: TRBV27; size: .; DNA: TGTGCCAGCAGTTCCCGGACTAGCGGGAGCATGAATGAGCAGTTCTTC; CDR3: CASSSRTSGSMNEQFF
J: TRBJ2-5; D: .; V: TRBV20-1; size: .; DNA: TGCAGTGCTAACAGGGAAGAGACCCAGTACTTC; CDR3: CSANREETQYF
J: TRBJ2-7; D: TRBD1; V: TRBV7-2; size: .; DNA: TGTGCCAGCAGCTCGGACAGGGGATACGAGCAGTACTTC; CDR3: CASSSDRGYEQYF
J: TRBJ2-3; D: TRBD2; V: TRBV27; size: .; DNA: TGTGCCAGCACAAGACTAGCTGACACAGATACGCAGTATTTT; CDR3: CASTRLADTDTQYF
J: TRBJ2-3; D: TRBD1; V: TRBV12-3/TRBV12-4; size: .; DNA: TGTGCCAGCAGCCCCGGGACAGCCAGGAGCTATTTT; CDR3: CASSPGTARSYF
J: TRBJ2-1; D: TRBD2; V: TRBV9; size: .; DNA: TGTGCCAGCAGCGTAGGGGATCTAGCGGGAAATGAGCAGTTCTTC; CDR3: CASSVGDLAGNEQFF
J: TRBJ1-1; D: .; V: TRBV19; size: few; DNA: TGTGCCAGTAGTATAGCCCTCCGGACCCCCCTGGGGCAAATGAACACTGAAGCTTTCTTT; CDR3: CASSIALRTPLGQMNTEAFF
J: TRBJ1-5; D: .; V: TRBV7-9; size: .; DNA: TGTGCCAGCAGCTTAGCCGGACAAGCCAATCAGCCCCAGCATTTT; CDR3: CASSLAGQANQPQHF
J: TRBJ2-3; D: TRBD2; V: TRBV6-5; size: few; DNA: TGTGCCACTTACGCGGGGGTCACAGATACGCAGTATTTT; CDR3: CATYAGVTDTQYF
J: TRBJ1-5; D: TRBD1; V: TRBV4-1; size: .; DNA: TGCGCCAGCAGCCAAGTGGGGTCGACAGGGCATCAGCCCCAGCATTTT; CDR3: CASSQVGSTGHQPQHF
J: TRBJ2-7; D: .; V: TRBV6-1; size: .; DNA: TGTGCCAGCAGTGCGCGCTTTTGGCAGGAAAGGTACGAGCAGTACTTC; CDR3: CASSARFWQERYEQYF
J: TRBJ2-7; D: TRBD1; V: TRBV7-9; size: .; DNA: TGTGCCAGCAGCTCCGGGACAGGGGTTGACGAGCAGTACTTC; CDR3: CASSSGTGVDEQYF
J: TRBJ1-4; D: TRBD1; V: TRBV28; size: .; DNA: TGTGCCAGCAGCTTAGCCGGTGGGGACAGGGGGAAAAAACTGTTTTTT; CDR3: CASSLAGGDRGKKLFF
J: TRBJ2-7; D: .; V: TRBV7-2; size: .; DNA: TGTGCCAGCAGCTTGACGGGCCAGGGCCACGAGCAGTACTTC; CDR3: CASSLTGQGHEQYF
J: TRBJ2-1; D: .; V: TRBV29-1; size: .; DNA: TGCAGCGTTTCCAGGGTGGGCTCGCACAATGAGCAGTTCTTC; CDR3: CSVSRVGSHNEQFF
J: TRBJ2-7; D: TRBD2; V: TRBV9; size: .; DNA: TGTGCCAGCAGCGTAGGGGTGAGCGGGAGGGTGTACGAGCAGTACTTC; CDR3: CASSVGVSGRVYEQYF
J: TRBJ2-2; D: .; V: TRBV2; size: .; DNA: TGTGCCAGCAGGGATGACAGGTACACCGGGGAGCTGTTTTTT; CDR3: CASRDDRYTGELFF
J: TRBJ2-7; D: TRBD1; V: TRBV18; size: .; DNA: TGTGCCAGCTCACCACAACAGGGGGGCCACGAGCAGTACTTC; CDR3: CASSPQQGGHEQYF
J: TRBJ1-5; D: TRBD1; V: TRBV28; size: once; DNA: TGTGCCAGCATCCGACAGGGGGTTTTTAGCAATCAGCCCCAGCATTTT; CDR3: CASIRQGVFSNQPQHF
J: TRBJ2-5; D: .; V: TRBV6-5; size: .; DNA: TGTGCCAGCAGCGTTCGAGGGGAGACCCAGTACTTC; CDR3: CASSVRGETQYF
J: TRBJ2-1; D: TRBD2; V: TRBV28; size: few; DNA: TGTGCCAGCAGTGATCGCGGGAGGGCCTTTAAGGCTGAGCAGTTCTTC; CDR3: CASSDRGRAFKAEQFF
J: TRBJ1-4; D: .; V: TRBV4-1; size: few; DNA: TGCGCCAGCAGCCAAGAAGGTGGAGGGGTACTGTTTTTT; CDR3: CASSQEGGGVLFF
J: TRBJ2-7; D: .; V: TRBV10-2; size: .; DNA: TGCGCCAGCAGGGAGGCGGTACGCGAGCAGTACTTC; CDR3: CASREAVREQYF
J: TRBJ1-4; D: .; V: TRBV9; size: few; DNA: TGTGCCAGCAGCGTTCAGGGTGAAAAACTGTTTTTT; CDR3: CASSVQGEKLFF
J: TRBJ1-2; D: TRBD1; V: TRBV3-1/TRBV3-2; size: .; DNA: TGTGCCAGCAGCTACAGGGGTACCCGGAACTACACCTTC; CDR3: CASSYRGTRNYTF
J: TRBJ1-1; D: .; V: TRBV5-6; size: .; DNA: TGTGCCAGCAGCTACTGGACACGGAGCACTGAAGCTTTCTTT; CDR3: CASSYWTRSTEAFF
J: TRBJ2-1; D: TRBD2; V: TRBV5-6; size: .; DNA: TGTGCCAGCAGCCCCGGATTAGCGGGAGTTTATTTTGGGAATGAGCAGTTCTTC; CDR3: CASSPGLAGVYFGNEQFF